This paragraph covers one TCR beta chain sequence. Its target antigen remains unknown. The sample holds no much larger clone one base away, and base qualities are not on file. Other DNA sequences in this specimen translate into the identical CDR3. Using the deep immunoSEQ assay, TCR CDR3 regions were amplified from genomic DNA by multiplex PCR. Extracted genomic DNA from each cell subset was distributed evenly across all wells of several immunoSEQ 96-well plates, and each plate was treated as a replicate. For sorted subsets, each replicate PCR was loaded with roughly 190 ng genomic DNA, equivalent to 30,000 or so T cell genomes. Purified libraries were quantified with a Qubit 3.0 fluorometer, sized on a Bioanalyzer 2100, and re-quantified with the KAPA Library Quantification kit. Every immunoSEQ 96-well plate was sequenced on a separate single-read 150-cycle Illumina NextSeq 550 flow cell. Per the original workflow: Because the immunoSEQ output held only junctional sequences and lacked quality scores, the filtering could not match the filtering applied to full-length reads. Sequences were annotated with PyIR, a Python wrapper for IgBLAST v1.9, using IMGT germline references to assign V/J genes and CDR3. Any read was removed if the V/J assignment was weak (E-value above 1e-6), the CDR3 was missing, or the read contained stop codons, out-of-frame junctions, or ambiguous translated residues. V3J clonotypes were defined as sequences sharing the same inferred V gene, J gene, and CDR3 amino acid sequence. The percentage overlap between two repertoires was calculated by dividing the number of shared unique clonotypes by the size of the smaller repertoire. Repertoire richness was assessed with RTK rarefaction, the Chao1 estimator, and Recon v2.1 estimates of unobserved clonotypes. Generation probabilities for all TCRbeta clonotypes obtained by the gDNA method from a handful of donors were computed using OLGA. The source is immuneACCESS, and TCRdb retained only in-frame sequences with V and J called. Part of the clones is not carried over; for the studies checked, unresolved V genes explain less than half of this, and the remainder is unexplained. From that table come the V and J calls and clone size; the DNA was used to work out D and trimming. Present in this sample are over a million clones, under 99% of which were seen just once. The ten biggest clones cover roughly 0.45% of the sample.

Reading from cysteine to phenylalanine, the CDR3 counts 14 amino acids. Only CDR3 DNA remains: 42 bases, in frame from the first base. The germline V gene specifies SGHRS as CDR1 and YFSETQ as CDR2. Trimming costs V 5 bases and J 5 bases, and their ends lie 13 bases apart. This sample is drawn from a study of shared clonotypes between healthy human individuals (dated by TCRdb to the early 2020s). Context from the whole study: A couple of women and three men aged 18 to 49 years were included in the cohort. To estimate repertoire size and how much clonotypes are shared between individuals, the study performed deep sequencing of blood TCR repertoires from a few healthy adults. Between about 0.94 and 8.9 billion PBMCs per donor were obtained by leukapheresis. For each donor, CD4 naive and CD4 memory were each run on three plates, CD8 naive on two plates, and CD8 memory on one plate. To increase sequencing depth and limit assay-specific biases, TCR repertoire library preparation and sequencing were carried out by different laboratories using diverse techniques.

Donors were healthy HIV-negative adults with no recently reported acute infections or vaccinations. Every donor was a Caucasian adult residing in Nashville, Tennessee, USA. CD4+ T cells were enriched through magnetic negative selection, after which naive cells were positively selected on CD45RA and the remaining negative fraction served as the memory subset. Blood was obtained by leukapheresis, after which PBMCs were separated by Ficoll-Histopaque density gradient centrifugation and cryopreserved in liquid nitrogen vapor phase. Analytical flow cytometry was used to check the purity and quantity of each magnetically sorted T cell population. From each sorted fraction, genomic DNA was isolated and quantified by UV absorbance on a Nanodrop 2000c. What the authors observed across the whole study: Clonotypes shared by all four sorted-subset donors showed higher generation probabilities than non-shared clonotypes. The genetic and exposure-history diversity represented was limited by the small number of donors. Even with the large sequencing depth, rarefaction of the sorted-subset datasets indicated that sequencing was incomplete. Naive subsets generally had larger estimated clonotype richness than memory subsets. Sampling was restricted to blood, and TCR repertoires in tissue are likely to differ from TCR repertoires in blood. When a few donors were compared, the shared fraction of clonotypes was 5% to 6.5% for naive CD4, around 4% for naive CD8, 2% to 2.5% for memory CD4, and 0.4% for memory CD8. Pairwise subsampling indicated that sequencing depth was expected to affect the degree of clonotype sharing among donors.

The sequence joins TRBV5-1 to TRBJ2-2, with a tentative D gene TRBD1 over 5 matching bases. The sequenced material came from naive CD4+ T cells sorted from blood. The cell subset or site label corresponds to: CD45RA+ positively selected. This clonotype originated in a man younger than 45 in good health. In nucleotide form, the sequence is TGCGCCAGCAGTATCCAGGGTAATACCGGGGAGCTGTTTTTT. It codes for CASSIQGNTGELFF.